This T cell receptor beta chain was sequenced in a study of blood T cell repertoires in COVID-19. Whole-study context: Collection of acute and convalescent COVID-19 samples took place in the United States, Italy and Spain.

As processed by the authors: Reference gene primer amplification gave estimated nucleated cell counts. The protocol was immunoSEQ multiplex PCR, while the TCRdb copy is restricted to in-frame clones and leaves out a portion. Clonal size and the V and J genes are those of that table, whereas D and trimming came from the DNA. The profile shows about 150,000 clones, roughly 80% of them singletons. After removal of 1 base from V and 7 bases from J, the junction contained 6 bases not matched to a gene. The length of the CDR3 is 14 residues. In germline, CDR1 is MDHEN, CDR2 SYDVKM. Material: peripheral blood. V is TRBV28 and J is TRBJ1-1; 7 bases match TRBD1. The origin of this receptor is a woman older than 75 with acute or convalescent COVID-19. CDR3 region: CASSLSGTENEAFF. CDR3 sequence (DNA): TGTGCCAGCAGTTTATCCGGGACAGAAAATGAAGCTTTCTTT.